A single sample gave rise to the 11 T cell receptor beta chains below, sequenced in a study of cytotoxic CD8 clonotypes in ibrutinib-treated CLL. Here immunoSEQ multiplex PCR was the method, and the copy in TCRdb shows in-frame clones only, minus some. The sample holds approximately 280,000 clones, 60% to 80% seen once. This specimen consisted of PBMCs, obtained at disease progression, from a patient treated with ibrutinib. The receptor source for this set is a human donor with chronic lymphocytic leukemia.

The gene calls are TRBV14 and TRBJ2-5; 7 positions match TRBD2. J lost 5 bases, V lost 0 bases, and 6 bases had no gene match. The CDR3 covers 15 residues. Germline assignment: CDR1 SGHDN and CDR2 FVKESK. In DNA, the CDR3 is TGTGCCAGCAGCCAAGACATCCTAGCGGCGGAGACCCAGTACTTC. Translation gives CASSQDILAAETQYF.

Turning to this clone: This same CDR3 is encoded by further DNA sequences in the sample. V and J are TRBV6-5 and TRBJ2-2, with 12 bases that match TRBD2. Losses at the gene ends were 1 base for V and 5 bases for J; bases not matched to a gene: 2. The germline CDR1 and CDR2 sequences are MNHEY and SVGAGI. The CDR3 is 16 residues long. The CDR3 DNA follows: TGTGCCAGCAGTTACTTCCTAGCGGGAGGGACCGGGGAGCTGTTTTTT. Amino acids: CASSYFLAGGTGELFF.

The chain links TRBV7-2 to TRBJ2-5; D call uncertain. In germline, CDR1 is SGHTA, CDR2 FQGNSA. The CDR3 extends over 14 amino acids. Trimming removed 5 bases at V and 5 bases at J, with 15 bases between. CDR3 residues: CASSRQGKSETQYF. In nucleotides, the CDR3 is TGTGCCAGCAGCCGACAAGGGAAATCGGAGACCCAGTACTTC.

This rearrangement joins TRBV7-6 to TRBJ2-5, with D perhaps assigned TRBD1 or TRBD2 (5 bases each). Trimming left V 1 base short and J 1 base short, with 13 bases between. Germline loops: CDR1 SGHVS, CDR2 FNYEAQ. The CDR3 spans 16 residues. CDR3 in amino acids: CASSLGLGRIQETQYF. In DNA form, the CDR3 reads TGTGCCAGCAGCTTAGGATTGGGACGGATCCAAGAGACCCAGTACTTC.

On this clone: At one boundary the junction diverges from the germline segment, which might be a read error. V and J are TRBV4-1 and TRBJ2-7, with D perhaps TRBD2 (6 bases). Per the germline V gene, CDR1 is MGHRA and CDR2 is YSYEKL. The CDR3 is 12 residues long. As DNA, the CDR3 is TGCGCCAGCAGCCAAGATAGGACTAAACTCTGCTTC. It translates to CASSQDRTKLCF.

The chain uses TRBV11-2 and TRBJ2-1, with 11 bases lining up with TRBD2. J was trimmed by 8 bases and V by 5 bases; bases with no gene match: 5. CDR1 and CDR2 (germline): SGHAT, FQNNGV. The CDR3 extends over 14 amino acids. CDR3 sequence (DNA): TGTGCCAGCAGCCCAACTAGCGGGAGCTATGAGCAGTTCTTC. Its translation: CASSPTSGSYEQFF.

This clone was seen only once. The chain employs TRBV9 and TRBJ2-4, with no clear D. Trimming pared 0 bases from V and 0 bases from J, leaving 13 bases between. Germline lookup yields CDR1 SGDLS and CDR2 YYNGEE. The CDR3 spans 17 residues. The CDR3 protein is CASSVGSAALAKNIQYF. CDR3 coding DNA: TGTGCCAGCAGCGTAGGTTCGGCGGCACTAGCCAAAAACATTCAGTACTTC.

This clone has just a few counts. The CDR3 region is CASSLRRQGEYTGELFF. The CDR3 DNA reads TGTGCCAGCAGCTTACGACGACAGGGGGAGTACACCGGGGAGCTGTTTTTT. The rearrangement joins TRBV7-7 to TRBJ2-2; 9 bases align to TRBD1. Unmatched junction bases numbered 7, after V lost 2 bases and J lost 3 bases. This CDR3 has 17 residues. CDR1 and CDR2 from the germline V gene are SSHAT and FNYEAQ (reference sequence).

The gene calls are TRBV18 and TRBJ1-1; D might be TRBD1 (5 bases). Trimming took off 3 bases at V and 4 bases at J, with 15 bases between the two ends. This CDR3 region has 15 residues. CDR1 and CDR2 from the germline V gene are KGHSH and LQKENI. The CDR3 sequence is CASSPTSPGGTEAFF. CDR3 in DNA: TGTGCCAGCTCACCCACCTCCCCGGGGGGCACTGAAGCTTTCTTT.

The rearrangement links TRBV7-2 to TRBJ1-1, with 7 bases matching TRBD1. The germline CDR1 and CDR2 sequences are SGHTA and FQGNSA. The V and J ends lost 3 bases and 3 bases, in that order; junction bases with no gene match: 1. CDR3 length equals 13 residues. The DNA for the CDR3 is TGTGCCAGCAGCTTGGGGACAGACACTGAAGCTTTCTTT. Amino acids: CASSLGTDTEAFF. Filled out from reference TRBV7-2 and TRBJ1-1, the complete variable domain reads GAGVSQSPSNKVTEKGKDVELRCDPISGHTALYWYRQSLGQGLEFLIYFQGNSAPDKSGLPSDRFSAERTGGSVSTLTIQRTQQEDSAVYLCASSLGTDTEAFFGQGTRLTVV.

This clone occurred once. As DNA, the CDR3 is TGCAGCGTGTCCACTAGCGCCCGGGGAGATACGCAGTATTTT. Translation: CSVSTSARGDTQYF. The chain employs TRBV29-1 and TRBJ2-3, with 7 bases that match TRBD2. Germline V gene lookup returns CDR1 SQVTM and CDR2 ANQGSEA. V shed 6 bases, J shed 5 bases, and the junction held 11 bases outside the gene matches. The CDR3 has 14 residues.